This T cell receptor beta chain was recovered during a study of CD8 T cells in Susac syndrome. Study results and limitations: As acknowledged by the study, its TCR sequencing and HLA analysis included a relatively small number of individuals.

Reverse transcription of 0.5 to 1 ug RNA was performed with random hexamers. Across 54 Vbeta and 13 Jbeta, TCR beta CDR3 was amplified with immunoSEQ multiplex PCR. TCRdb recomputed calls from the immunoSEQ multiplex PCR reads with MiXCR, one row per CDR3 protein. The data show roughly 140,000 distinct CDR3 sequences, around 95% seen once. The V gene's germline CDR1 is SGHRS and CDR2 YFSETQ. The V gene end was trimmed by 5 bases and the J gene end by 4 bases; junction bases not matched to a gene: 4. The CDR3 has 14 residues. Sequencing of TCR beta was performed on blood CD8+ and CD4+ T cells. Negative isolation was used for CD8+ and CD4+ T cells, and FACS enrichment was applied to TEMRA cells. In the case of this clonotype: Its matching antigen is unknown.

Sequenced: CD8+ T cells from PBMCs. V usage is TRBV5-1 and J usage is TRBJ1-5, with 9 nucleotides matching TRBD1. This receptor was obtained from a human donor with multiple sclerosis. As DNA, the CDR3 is TGCGCCAGCAGTGACGGACAGGGGAATCAGCCCCAGCATTTT. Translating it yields CASSDGQGNQPQHF.